What follows are 27 T cell receptor beta chains derived from one specimen sequenced in a study of OX40 agonist ivuxolimab in advanced cancers. TCRdb keeps only in-frame clones here, not all; method: immunoSEQ multiplex PCR. This sample yields around 80,000 clones, of which approximately 80% are seen a single time; about 2.7% belongs to the top ten. Sequenced here: CD4+ or CD8+ T cells sorted from blood, sampled in a trial of the OX40 agonist ivuxolimab. Receptor source: an adult with an advanced solid tumor such as melanoma, head and neck, liver or kidney cancer.

V is TRBV4-1 and J is TRBJ1-5, with a possible D match to TRBD1 (6 bases). Germline assignment: CDR1 MGHRA and CDR2 YSYEKL. V dropped 0 bases and J dropped 0 bases, with 9 bases sitting between them. The CDR3 has 16 residues. Here the CDR3 DNA reads TGCGCCAGCAGCCAAGATCCAGGGGTTAGCAATCAGCCCCAGCATTTT. It codes for CASSQDPGVSNQPQHF.

The V call is TRBV21-1, the J call TRBJ2-3; the listed D gene, TRBD2, was not tested against the DNA. TRBV21-1 is a pseudogene. The CDR3 runs 20 residues. The chain's CDR3 is CASSEKSLTSGGPSTDTQYF. CDR3 sequence (DNA): TGTGCCAGCAGCGAAAAAAGCCTGACTAGCGGGGGACCTAGCACAGATACGCAGTATTTT.

V gene TRBV28 combines with J gene TRBJ1-2; weak D call: TRBD1 (6 bases). Per germline, CDR1 MDHEN and CDR2 SYDVKM. The CDR3 length is 13 residues. The V end lost 5 bases, the J end lost 4 bases, and 11 bases lay between the germline ends. For the CDR3, the DNA is TGTGCCAGCAGTCTCAGGGGAAGCTATGGCTACACCTTC. Its translation is CASSLRGSYGYTF.

A note on this clone: The same CDR3 is also encoded by other DNA sequences in this sample. The V and J genes are TRBV28 and TRBJ2-7; 8 bases agree with TRBD2. The germline V gene encodes CDR1 MDHEN and CDR2 SYDVKM. J was trimmed by 4 bases and V by 5 bases; bases with no gene match: 10. The CDR3 is made up of 15 amino acids. CDR3 residues: CASSPRTIAGYEQYV. The CDR3 nucleotides are TGTGCCAGCAGTCCCCGGACCATAGCGGGATACGAGCAGTACGTC.

This chain connects TRBV6-6 to TRBJ1-1, with 8 bases lining up with TRBD1. CDR3 length: 14 residues. The trim removed 4 bases at V and 1 base at J, leaving 2 bases unmatched. The germline V gene has CDR1 MNHNY and CDR2 SVGAGI (reference sequence). The CDR3 spells CASSWDRKNTEAFF. The CDR3 nucleotides are TGTGCCAGCAGTTGGGACAGGAAGAACACTGAAGCTTTCTTT.

In its sample, this clone was seen once. The chain couples TRBV5-4 to TRBJ2-6; D ambiguous. The germline V gene has CDR1 SGHNT and CDR2 YYREEE (reference sequence). Trimming removed 4 bases from V and 0 bases from J, with 11 bases in between. This CDR3 has 16 residues. The CDR3 DNA follows: TGTGCCAGCAGCCCAGTACCTAACTCTGGGGCCAACGTCCTGACTTTC. It translates to CASSPVPNSGANVLTF.

This sequence joins TRBV18 and TRBJ1-1, with D hard to call. Trimming left V 4 bases short and J 1 base short, with 4 bases between. CDR3 size: 12 residues. In germline, CDR1 is KGHSH, CDR2 LQKENI. The CDR3 nucleotides are TGTGCCAGCTCACGACAGAACACTGAAGCTTTCTTT. Translation: CASSRQNTEAFF.

The chain is built from TRBV7-2 and TRBJ2-2, with D possibly being TRBD1 (8 bases). V shed 3 bases and J shed 3 bases, with 14 bases lying between them. The CDR3 sequence is 16 residues long. Germline V gene data show CDR1 as SGHTA and CDR2 as FQGNSA. The CDR3 DNA reads as TGTGCCAGCAGCTTTACAGGGGGGGCGGACACCGGGGAGCTGTTTTTT. It translates to CASSFTGGADTGELFF.

The chain employs TRBV4-1 and TRBJ1-5, with a tentative D call TRBD1 (5 bases). This CDR3 comprises 17 residues. Deletions cut 1 base from V and 5 bases from J, with 18 bases between. Germline V gene sequence: CDR1 MGHRA, CDR2 YSYEKL. The CDR3 here is CASSQGRSQAGDQPQHF. DNA for the CDR3: TGCGCCAGCAGCCAAGGAAGGTCCCAGGCGGGGGATCAGCCCCAGCATTTT.

V is TRBV25-1 and J is TRBJ2-1, with 12 bases identical to TRBD2. Germline lookup yields CDR1 MGHDK and CDR2 SYGVNS. V trimming: 1 base; J trimming: 4 bases; junction bases outside the gene matches: 5. The CDR3 spans 17 residues. The CDR3 protein is CASSESRLAGAYNEQFF. The DNA of the CDR3 is TGTGCCAGCAGTGAATCCAGACTAGCGGGAGCTTACAATGAGCAGTTCTTC. The variable domain in full, completed from reference TRBV25-1 and TRBJ2-1, reads EADIYQTPRYLVIGTGKKITLECSQTMGHDKMYWYQQDPGMELHLIHYSYGVNSTEKGDLSSESTVSRIRTEHFPLTLESARPSHTSQYLCASSESRLAGAYNEQFFGPGTRLTVL.

The chain is built from TRBV6-5 and TRBJ2-5; D gene uncertain. CDR3 length: 13 amino acids. Deletions cut 2 bases from V and 4 bases from J, with 8 bases between. CDR1 is MNHEY, CDR2 SVGAGI, per germline. In DNA form, the CDR3 reads TGTGCCAGCAGTTACCAGCGCCCAGAGACCCAGTACTTC. Its protein is CASSYQRPETQYF.

The chain joins TRBV5-1 to TRBJ2-1, with D perhaps TRBD1 or TRBD2 (5 bases each). Germline-derived CDR1 and CDR2 are SGHRS and YFSETQ. This CDR3 spans 14 amino acids. Trimming removed 1 base from V and 7 bases from J, with 12 bases in between. CDR3 in amino acids: CASSLYPGTNEQFF. Written as DNA, the CDR3 is TGCGCCAGCAGCTTGTATCCAGGGACGAATGAGCAGTTCTTC. Drawing the rest from reference TRBV5-1 and TRBJ2-1, the complete variable domain is KAGVTQTPRYLIKTRGQQVTLSCSPISGHRSVSWYQQTPGQGLQFLFEYFSETQRNKGNFPGRFSGRQFSNSRSEMNVSTLELGDSALYLCASSLYPGTNEQFFGPGTRLTVL.

CDR3 in DNA: TGTGCCAGCAGTTACTCCAGGGGTAGCAATGAGCAGTTCTTC. Amino acids: CASSYSRGSNEQFF. The J gene is TRBJ2-1, the V gene TRBV6-5; TRBD1 is a possible D gene (6 bases). Germline CDR1 reads MNHEY; CDR2 reads SVGAGI. The CDR3 totals 14 residues. With 0 bases removed from V and 6 bases from J, the gap between germline ends came to 9 bases.

The chain employs TRBV7-2 and TRBJ1-5; tentative D call: TRBD1 (6 bases). CDR3 length: 16 amino acids. Germline-derived CDR1 and CDR2 are SGHTA and FQGNSA. Trimming took off 1 base at V and 4 bases at J, with 14 bases between the two ends. As DNA, the CDR3 is TGTGCCAGCAGCTTAGACAGGGCAGCTCCAAATCAGCCCCAGCATTTT. Its translation is CASSLDRAAPNQPQHF.

As DNA, the CDR3 is TGCGCCAGCAGTGTTCGTCAGGGGGCCTCCTACGAGCAGTACTTC. Residues: CASSVRQGASYEQYF. V gene TRBV10-2 combines with J gene TRBJ2-7; 8 nucleotides align to TRBD1. V lost 4 bases and J lost 0; bases outside the gene matches: 5. CDR1 is WSHSY, CDR2 SAAADI, per germline. There are 15 residues in the CDR3.

This chain joins TRBV7-2 and TRBJ1-2, with 8 bases lining up with TRBD1. Germline-derived CDR1 and CDR2 are SGHTA and FQGNSA. The trim removed 5 bases at V and 6 bases at J, leaving 11 bases unmatched. The CDR3 loop spans 15 amino acids. CDR3 sequence reads: CASSEMSQGVDGYTF. Written as DNA, the CDR3 is TGTGCCAGCAGCGAGATGTCACAGGGGGTGGATGGCTACACCTTC.

This clone occurred once. This chain connects TRBV6-5 to TRBJ2-3; 10 nucleotides agree with TRBD1. The germline V gene has CDR1 MNHEY and CDR2 SVGAGI. This CDR3 is built from 15 residues. After removal of 7 bases from V and 1 base from J, the junction contained 5 bases not matched to a gene. This CDR3 is CASMGQGRGTDTQYF. The DNA for the CDR3 is TGTGCCAGCATGGGACAGGGGCGGGGCACAGATACGCAGTATTTT.

J is TRBJ2-4 and V is TRBV19; 11 bases fit TRBD1. Germline V gene data show CDR1 as LNHDA and CDR2 as SQIVND (reference sequence). Unmatched junction bases numbered 4, after V lost 7 bases and J lost 8 bases. The CDR3 sequence is 13 residues long. The chain's CDR3 is CASTPGQGDIQYF. The CDR3 nucleotides read TGTGCCAGTACTCCGGGACAGGGGGACATTCAGTACTTC.

The genes are TRBV11-2 and TRBJ2-1, with 7 positions matching TRBD1. The junction had 13 bases not matched to a gene; V was cut back by 3 bases and J by 5 bases. Germline V CDR1 and CDR2: SGHAT, FQNNGV. This CDR3 region has 17 residues. The CDR3 sequence is CASSLWYTGVIDNEQFF. The CDR3 nucleotides read TGTGCCAGCAGCTTGTGGTATACAGGGGTGATTGACAATGAGCAGTTCTTC.

The rearrangement links TRBV4-3 to TRBJ2-2; 8 nucleotides align to TRBD1. There are 17 residues in the CDR3. Per germline, CDR1 LGHNA and CDR2 YSLEER. The V and J ends lost 4 bases and 0 bases, in that order; junction bases with no gene match: 7. As DNA, the CDR3 is TGCGCCAGCAGCCCGAAAAGGACAGGGTCGAACACCGGGGAGCTGTTTTTT. Translated, it gives CASSPKRTGSNTGELFF.

The chain recombines TRBV28 with TRBJ2-1; no reliable D call. V was pared by 8 bases and J by 0 bases, with 14 bases between. The CDR3 spans 15 residues. Germline V lookup: CDR1 MDHEN, CDR2 SYDVKM. DNA for the CDR3: TGTGCCAGCGGAGACGGATTGAGCTCCTACAATGAGCAGTTCTTC. Its translation: CASGDGLSSYNEQFF. The full variable domain, its missing parts supplied by reference TRBV28 and TRBJ2-1, is DVKVTQSSRYLVKRTGEKVFLECVQDMDHENMFWYRQDPGLGLRLIYFSYDVKMKEKGDIPEGYSVSREKKERFSLILESASTNQTSMYLCASGDGLSSYNEQFFGPGTRLTVL.

Only one count was recorded for this clone. The V call is TRBV28, the J call TRBJ1-1, with 8 bases that match TRBD1. CDR3 length: 14 amino acids. CDR1 is MDHEN, CDR2 SYDVKM, per germline. V dropped 7 bases and J dropped 1; count of bases not matched to a gene: 5. This CDR3 reads CASTTGTGNTEAFF. As DNA, the CDR3 is TGTGCCAGCACTACCGGGACAGGGAACACTGAAGCTTTCTTT. Full variable domain (outside the CDR3, taken from reference TRBV28 and TRBJ1-1): DVKVTQSSRYLVKRTGEKVFLECVQDMDHENMFWYRQDPGLGLRLIYFSYDVKMKEKGDIPEGYSVSREKKERFSLILESASTNQTSMYLCASTTGTGNTEAFFGQGTRLTVV.

The chain uses TRBV2 and TRBJ1-2, with D possibly being TRBD1 (5 bases). This CDR3 comprises 12 residues. Germline CDR1 is SNHLY and CDR2 is FYNNEI. Trimming took 7 bases from V and 4 from J, leaving 10 bases between them. The CDR3 loop reads CASNSDSYGYTF. The CDR3 DNA reads as TGTGCCAGCAACTCCGACAGCTATGGCTACACCTTC.

This rearrangement joins TRBV4-1 to TRBJ1-2; weak D call: TRBD1 (6 bases). From germline, CDR1 is MGHRA and CDR2 YSYEKL. The V and J ends lost 4 bases and 12 bases respectively, with 21 bases between them. The length of the CDR3 is 14 residues. CDR3 bases: TGCGCCAGCAGCCCGGGGGCCAGAGTTAGTGAACACACCTTC. Its protein product is CASSPGARVSEHTF.

The J gene is TRBJ1-6, the V gene TRBV5-4, with TRBD1 identical over 8 bases. Germline V CDR1 and CDR2: SGHNT, YYREEE (reference sequence). The CDR3 has 15 amino acids. V trimming: 2 bases; J trimming: 7 bases; junction bases outside the gene matches: 5. The CDR3 DNA reads TGTGCCAGCAGCTTTTCAGGGGGCGTAAATTCACCCCTCCACTTT. As protein: CASSFSGGVNSPLHF.

This clone has only a few counts. The DNA of the CDR3 is TGCGCCAGCAGCCAAGGTTTCAGGGGAGGCGGGGCCAACGTCCTGACTTTC. Translated, it gives CASSQGFRGGGANVLTF. This rearrangement joins TRBV4-3 to TRBJ2-6, with D perhaps TRBD1 or TRBD2 (6 bases each). V dropped 1 base and J dropped 4 bases, with 14 bases sitting between them. CDR1 and CDR2 from the germline V gene are LGHNA and YSLEER. This CDR3 contains 17 residues.

This clone has just a few counts. The chain carries TRBV19 and TRBJ1-6; a weak D match, TRBD1 (5 bases). The V end lost 2 bases, the J end lost 11 bases, and 16 bases lay between the germline ends. Germline V gene lookup returns CDR1 LNHDA and CDR2 SQIVND (reference sequence). The CDR3 has 15 amino acids. CDR3 bases: TGTGCCAGTAGTATAAGACCCAGGGACGGAACACCCCTCCACTTT. Protein: CASSIRPRDGTPLHF.